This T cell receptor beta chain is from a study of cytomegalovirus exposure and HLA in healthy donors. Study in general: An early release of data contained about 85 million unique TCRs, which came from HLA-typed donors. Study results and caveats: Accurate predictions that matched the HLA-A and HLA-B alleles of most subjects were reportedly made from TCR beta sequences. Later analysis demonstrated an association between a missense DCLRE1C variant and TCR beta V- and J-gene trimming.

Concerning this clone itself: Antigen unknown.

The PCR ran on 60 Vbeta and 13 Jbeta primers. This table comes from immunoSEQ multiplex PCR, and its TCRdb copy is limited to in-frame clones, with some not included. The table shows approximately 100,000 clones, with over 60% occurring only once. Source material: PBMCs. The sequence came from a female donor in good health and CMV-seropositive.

CDR3 nucleotide sequence: TGTGCCTGGGCGGGACTAGCCTACAATGAGCAGTTCTTC. Amino acids: CAWAGLAYNEQFF. The chain recombines TRBV30 with TRBJ2-1, with TRBD2 matching over 8 bases. The CDR3 spans 13 residues. The V gene's germline CDR1 is GTSNPN and CDR2 SVGIG (reference sequence). V dropped 5 bases and J dropped 2; count of bases not matched to a gene: 2.